This T cell receptor (beta chain) came from a study of vaccination effects on CD4 cells after COVID-19. Study-level information: Vaccination of participants consisted of two doses of either the BNT162b2 or mRNA-1273 vaccine.

On this clone itself: Its target is not known.

Peptide-pool stimulation followed by sequencing identified expanded antigen-specific CD4+ clonotypes in the ViraFEST assay. Researchers isolated CD4+ T cells once approximately 10 days of culture had elapsed. Nucleocapsid antibodies stayed negative before and after vaccination, showing no earlier SARS-CoV-2 infection. They grew 2 million to 2.5 million PBMC in each well, adding 9.5 to 10 IU/ml IL-2 and 10 ug/ml peptides. Half the medium was swapped for IL-2 medium on days 3 and 7. Germline trimming cut 3 bases from V and 4 bases from J; bases unmatched to any gene: 7. Germline CDR1 reads MNHEY; CDR2 reads SMNVEV (reference sequence). There are 15 residues in the CDR3. Produced via immunoSEQ multiplex PCR; TCRdb's table is partial and in-frame only. Among tens of thousands of clones, 65% to 80% were seen once, and the ten largest hold more than 9%. Study results and caveats: Convalescent patients were scarce in the study, and it lacked early post-infection timepoints.

The J gene is TRBJ2-3, the V gene TRBV27, with 7 bases lining up with TRBD2. This sequence originates from a human donor who received a COVID-19 vaccine. The input for sequencing was CD4+ T cells from PBMCs cultured with HCoV-NL63 spike peptides, taken before COVID-19 vaccination. CDR3 in amino acids: CASSFTAGVADTQYF. CDR3 DNA sequence: TGTGCCAGCAGTTTCACGGCGGGAGTAGCAGATACGCAGTATTTT.